Listed below are T cell receptor beta chains from one sample, sequenced in a study of blood T cell repertoires in COVID-19. Method: immunoSEQ multiplex PCR; TCRdb's copy keeps in-frame clones and lacks some. This table holds 70,000 or so clones, more than 70% found once. Sequencing used peripheral blood. All receptors derive from a man aged 45 to 65 with COVID-19, enrolled during active disease. The CDR3 runs from the conserved cysteine through the conserved F or W. Each record gives: CDR3 protein, CDR3 DNA, V gene, D gene, J gene, clone size. The D gene is left open where the match is weak. Clone size is given for some rows only: seen once, a few or many times, or a class if the clone is expanded.

CDR3 protein: CASSFFGQGTYEQYF
CDR3 DNA: TGTGCCAGCAGCTTTTTTGGGCAGGGGACCTACGAGCAGTACTTC
V gene: TRBV5-4
D gene: NA
J gene: TRBJ2-7
clone size: once

CDR3 protein: CASSFSSGSREQYF
CDR3 DNA: TGCGCCAGCAGCTTCTCTAGCGGGAGTCGCGAGCAGTACTTC
V gene: TRBV5-1
D gene: TRBD2
J gene: TRBJ2-7
clone size: NA

CDR3 protein: CASSPLLDISSYNSPLHF
CDR3 DNA: TGTGCCAGCAGTCCCCTCCTCGACATTAGCTCCTATAATTCACCCCTCCACTTT
V gene: TRBV28
D gene: NA
J gene: TRBJ1-6
clone size: NA

CDR3 protein: CASSTSSYEQYF
CDR3 DNA: TGTGCCAGCAGCACCTCCTCCTACGAGCAGTACTTC
V gene: TRBV21-1
D gene: NA
J gene: TRBJ2-7
clone size: NA

CDR3 protein: CASSQVGQGGYTF
CDR3 DNA: TGTGCCAGCAGCCAAGTTGGACAGGGTGGCTACACCTTC
V gene: TRBV4-2
D gene: TRBD1
J gene: TRBJ1-2
clone size: NA

CDR3 protein: CASRKQGGDTQYF
CDR3 DNA: TGTGCCAGCAGGAAGCAGGGGGGCGATACGCAGTATTTT
V gene: TRBV6-4
D gene: NA
J gene: TRBJ2-3
clone size: NA

CDR3 protein: CASSLEGKETQYF
CDR3 DNA: TGTGCCAGCAGTTTAGAGGGAAAAGAGACCCAGTACTTC
V gene: TRBV28
D gene: NA
J gene: TRBJ2-5
clone size: NA

CDR3 protein: CASAQGSLYEQYF
CDR3 DNA: TGTGCCAGCGCCCAGGGATCTCTCTACGAGCAGTACTTC
V gene: TRBV6-5
D gene: NA
J gene: TRBJ2-7
clone size: NA

CDR3 protein: CAWSVSDSYPEQYF
CDR3 DNA: TGTGCCTGGAGTGTATCGGACAGTTACCCCGAGCAGTACTTC
V gene: TRBV30
D gene: NA
J gene: TRBJ2-7
clone size: few

CDR3 protein: CASGSGTGELFF
CDR3 DNA: TGTGCCAGCGGGAGCGGCACCGGGGAGCTGTTTTTT
V gene: TRBV6-5
D gene: NA
J gene: TRBJ2-2
clone size: NA